One sample yielded the 15 T cell receptor beta chains listed below, sequenced in a study of graft-versus-host responses after intestinal transplantation. Their antigen targets remain unknown. The protocol was immunoSEQ multiplex PCR, while the TCRdb copy is restricted to in-frame clones and leaves out a portion. The profile shows about 86,000 clones, about 87% of them singletons. The sample here was unstimulated CD4+ T cells sorted from spleen or lymph node cells, taken before transplant. The receptor source for this set is a human donor who was the organ donor for an intestinal transplant.

A single count supports this clone. The chain couples TRBV11-1 to TRBJ2-3; 9 bases are shared with TRBD2. Germline trimming cut 3 bases from V and 1 base from J; bases unmatched to any gene: 2. The CDR3 runs 15 residues. CDR1 is SGHAT and CDR2 is FQDESV in the germline V gene (reference sequence). The CDR3 protein is CASSLIAGGTDTQYF. Written as DNA, the CDR3 is TGTGCCAGCAGCTTGATAGCGGGGGGCACAGATACGCAGTATTTT.

The chain has TRBV6-1 and TRBJ1-5; 7 bases match TRBD1. The CDR3 has 13 amino acids. V trimming: 7 bases; J trimming: 4 bases; junction bases outside the gene matches: 4. Germline assignment: CDR1 MNHNS and CDR2 SASEGT. The CDR3 DNA reads TGTGCCAGCACCATACAGGGGAATCAGCCCCAGCATTTT. Encoded protein: CASTIQGNQPQHF.

Here the CDR3 reads CASSPTGPLLYANTEAFF. The CDR3 coding sequence is TGTGCCAGCTCACCAACAGGGCCGCTGCTTTACGCGAACACTGAAGCTTTCTTT. The chain combines TRBV18 with TRBJ1-1; TRBD1 might be the D (6 bases). This CDR3 has 18 amino acids. The germline gives CDR1 KGHSH, CDR2 LQKENI. Trimming pared 2 bases from V and 1 base from J, leaving 20 bases between. The entire variable domain, with the rest obtained from reference TRBV18 and TRBJ1-1, is as follows: NAGVMQNPRHLVRRRGQEARLRCSPMKGHSHVYWYRQLPEEGLKFMVYLQKENIIDESGMPKERFSAEFPKEGPSILRIQQVVRGDSAAYFCASSPTGPLLYANTEAFFGQGTRLTVV.

This clone is a singleton in its sample. The genes are TRBV7-2 and TRBJ1-2; 8 bases line up with TRBD1. The CDR3 totals 14 residues. The V gene end was trimmed by 3 bases and the J gene end by 7 bases; junction bases not matched to a gene: 7. Germline CDR1 is SGHTA and CDR2 is FQGNSA. The DNA for the CDR3 is TGTGCCAGCAGCTTTACCCAGGGGGCGGGTGGCTACACCTTC. This encodes CASSFTQGAGGYTF.

This chain connects TRBV5-1 to TRBJ2-6, with 7 bases that match TRBD1. Germline CDR1 and CDR2: SGHRS and YFSETQ. This CDR3 is built from 17 residues. The V gene end was trimmed by 4 bases and the J gene end by 0 bases; junction bases not matched to a gene: 7. The CDR3, as DNA: TGCGCCAGCAGCCTGGGACAGCTCCCCTCTGGGGCCAACGTCCTGACTTTC. Translating it yields CASSLGQLPSGANVLTF.

This clone has a handful of counts. The chain employs TRBV4-3 and TRBJ1-4; 9 nucleotides align to TRBD1. After removal of 6 bases from V and 8 bases from J, the junction contained 4 bases not matched to a gene. This CDR3 contains 13 residues. Germline V gene data show CDR1 as LGHNA and CDR2 as YSLEER. CDR3 sequence reads: CASRGTGKEKLFF. The CDR3 DNA is TGCGCCAGCAGGGGGACAGGGAAGGAAAAACTGTTTTTT.

This clone was counted only a few times. V is TRBV6-4 and J is TRBJ2-7; 7 bases are a match to TRBD1. Trimming took 2 bases from V and 1 from J; bases not matched to a gene: 5. CDR3 length: 15 residues. Germline lookup yields CDR1 MRHNA and CDR2 SNTAGT. CDR3 protein: CASSDPKGQSYEQYF. DNA for the CDR3: TGTGCCAGCAGTGACCCCAAGGGACAGTCCTACGAGCAGTACTTC.

This chain joins TRBV6-1 and TRBJ2-3, with D tentatively TRBD2 (6 bases). This CDR3 spans 15 amino acids. Trimming left V 6 bases short and J 2 bases short, with 15 bases between. Germline V gene lookup returns CDR1 MNHNS and CDR2 SASEGT. The CDR3 loop is CASRLKLAPTDTQYF. The CDR3 DNA reads as TGTGCCAGCAGACTCAAACTAGCTCCCACAGATACGCAGTATTTT.

The chain carries TRBV6-6 and TRBJ1-1, with a possible D match to TRBD1 (6 bases). V was clipped by 6 bases and J by 5 bases, with 13 bases between them. Germline assignment: CDR1 MNHNY and CDR2 SVGAGI (reference sequence). The CDR3 loop spans 13 amino acids. In nucleotides, the CDR3 is TGTGCCAGCAGCCCCAGGGGAGGGACTGAAGCTTTCTTT. Protein: CASSPRGGTEAFF.

The chain carries TRBV7-6 and TRBJ2-3; unclear D gene. Per the germline V gene, CDR1 is SGHVS and CDR2 is FNYEAQ. The V end lost 5 bases, the J end lost 0 bases, and 21 bases lay between the germline ends. CDR3 length equals 18 residues. CDR3 loop: CASSRYSSRSSSTDTQYF. In nucleotides, the CDR3 is TGTGCCAGCAGCAGATACTCATCGCGTTCGAGTAGCACAGATACGCAGTATTTT. Supplemented by reference TRBV7-6 and TRBJ2-3, the full variable domain reads GAGVSQSPRYKVTKRGQDVALRCDPISGHVSLYWYRQALGQGPEFLTYFNYEAQQDKSGLPNDRFSAERPEGSISTLTIQRTEQRDSAMYRCASSRYSSRSSSTDTQYFGPGTRLTVL.

The rearrangement uses TRBV6-5 and TRBJ2-1; D remains ambiguous. Trimming removed 7 bases from V and 6 bases from J, with 13 bases in between. Germline V gene data show CDR1 as MNHEY and CDR2 as SVGAGI. The CDR3 consists of 13 residues. CDR3: CASKWAKTNEQFF. Here the CDR3 DNA reads TGTGCCAGCAAGTGGGCGAAAACCAATGAGCAGTTCTTC.

This clone occurred a few times. The chain uses TRBV5-6 and TRBJ2-2; D call uncertain. V lost 4 bases to trimming and J lost 8 bases, with 9 bases between them. The germline V gene has CDR1 SGHDT and CDR2 YYEEEE. The CDR3 is made up of 12 amino acids. The CDR3 is CASSARVGELFF. As DNA, the CDR3 is TGTGCCAGCAGCGCGAGAGTGGGGGAGCTGTTTTTT.

The rearrangement uses TRBV5-1 and TRBJ2-1; possibly TRBD1 for D (7 bases). The V gene's germline CDR1 is SGHRS and CDR2 YFSETQ. The CDR3 runs to 15 residues. Trimming took off 0 bases at V and 3 bases at J, with 10 bases between the two ends. The CDR3 here is CASSLAQGGYNEQFF. CDR3 sequence (DNA): TGCGCCAGCAGCTTGGCGCAGGGGGGCTACAATGAGCAGTTCTTC.

The rearrangement joins TRBV5-5 to TRBJ1-4; D uncertain. The V end was cut by 2 bases, the J end by 8 bases, with 7 bases between. Germline V gene lookup returns CDR1 SGHKS and CDR2 YYEKEE (reference sequence). The CDR3 is 12 amino acids. CDR3 DNA sequence: TGTGCCAGCAGCTTTTCATCCGAAAAACTGTTTTTT. Translated: CASSFSSEKLFF. Based on the CDR3 plus reference TRBV5-5 and TRBJ1-4, the full variable domain is DAGVTQSPTHLIKTRGQQVTLRCSPISGHKSVSWYQQVLGQGPQFIFQYYEKEERGRGNFPDRFSARQFPNYSSELNVNALLLGDSALYLCASSFSSEKLFFGSGTQLSVL.

This chain joins TRBV6-6 and TRBJ2-7; 13 positions match TRBD2. CDR1 and CDR2 (germline): MNHNY, SVGAGI (reference sequence). The CDR3 length is 14 residues. J was trimmed by 4 bases and V by 6 bases; bases with no gene match: 3. The CDR3 sequence is CASSRTSGSYEQYF. CDR3 coding DNA: TGTGCCAGCAGCCGGACTAGCGGGAGTTACGAGCAGTACTTC.